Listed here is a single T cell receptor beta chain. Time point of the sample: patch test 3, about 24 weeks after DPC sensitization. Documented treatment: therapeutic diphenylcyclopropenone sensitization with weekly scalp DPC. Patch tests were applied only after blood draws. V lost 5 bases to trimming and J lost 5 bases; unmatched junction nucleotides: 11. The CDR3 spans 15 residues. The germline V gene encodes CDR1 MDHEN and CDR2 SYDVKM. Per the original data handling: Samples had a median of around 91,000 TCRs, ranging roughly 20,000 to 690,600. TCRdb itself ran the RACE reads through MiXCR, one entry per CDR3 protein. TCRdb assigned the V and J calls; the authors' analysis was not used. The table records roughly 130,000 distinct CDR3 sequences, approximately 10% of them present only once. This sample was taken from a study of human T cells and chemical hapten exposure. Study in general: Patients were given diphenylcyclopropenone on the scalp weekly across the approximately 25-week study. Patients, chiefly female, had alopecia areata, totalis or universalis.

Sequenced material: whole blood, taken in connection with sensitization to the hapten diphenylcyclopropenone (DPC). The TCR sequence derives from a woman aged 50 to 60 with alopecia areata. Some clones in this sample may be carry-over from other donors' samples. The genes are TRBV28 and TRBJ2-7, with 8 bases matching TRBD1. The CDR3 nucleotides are TGTGCCAGCAGTACTCGTCGGACAGGGCGGAACGAGCAGTACTTC. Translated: CASSTRRTGRNEQYF.